The entry below describes one TCR beta chain. The CDR3 has 13 amino acids. Germline loops: CDR1 LGHDT, CDR2 YNNKEL (reference sequence). Trimming stripped 1 base from V and 6 bases from J, with 7 bases between. This sample was included in a study of blood T cell repertoires in COVID-19. Sequencing was performed with immunoSEQ multiplex PCR; in TCRdb, only in-frame clones are kept and a portion is missing. The table has about 48,000 clones, 82% seen once. Sequenced sample: peripheral blood. The chain has TRBV3-1 (or the pseudogene TRBV3-2) and TRBJ1-3; no reliable D call. The clonotype was recovered from a man aged 35 to 55 with acute or convalescent COVID-19. The chain's CDR3 is CASSQGAQNTIYF. The CDR3 DNA sequence: TGTGCCAGCAGCCAAGGGGCCCAAAACACCATATATTTT.